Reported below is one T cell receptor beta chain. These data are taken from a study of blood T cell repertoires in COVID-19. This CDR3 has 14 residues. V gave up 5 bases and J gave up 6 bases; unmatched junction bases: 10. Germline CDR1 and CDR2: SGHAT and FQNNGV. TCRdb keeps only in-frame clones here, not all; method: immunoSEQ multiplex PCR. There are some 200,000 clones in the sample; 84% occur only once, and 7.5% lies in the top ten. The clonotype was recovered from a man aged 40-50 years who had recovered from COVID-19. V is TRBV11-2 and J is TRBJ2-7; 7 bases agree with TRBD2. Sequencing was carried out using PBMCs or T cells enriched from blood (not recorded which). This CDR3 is CASSIWGGSREQYF. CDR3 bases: TGTGCCAGCAGCATTTGGGGGGGGTCCCGCGAGCAGTACTTC.